A single sample gave rise to the 2 T cell receptor beta chains below, sequenced in a study of shared clonotypes between healthy human individuals. Some clones are missing from TCRdb's copy, which holds only in-frame ones; the method was immunoSEQ multiplex PCR. The sample lists about 1,800,000 clones; over 85% were seen once. Naive CD8 cells lacked CD45RO, underwent positive selection for CCR7 and left out terminally differentiated effector memory CD45RA+ cells. Sequencing used naive CD8+ T cells sorted from blood. The receptors originated from a man younger than 35 in good health.

The chain joins TRBV5-1 to TRBJ2-1; D assignment may be TRBD1 or TRBD2 (7 bases each). The V gene lost 6 bases and the J gene lost 5 bases, with 21 bases spanning the gap. The CDR3 is made up of 16 amino acids. CDR1 is SGHRS, CDR2 YFSETQ, per germline. The CDR3 reads CASTAAGGGRDNEQFF. The CDR3 DNA follows: TGCGCCAGCACCGCCGCAGGGGGGGGGCGGGACAATGAGCAGTTCTTC.

V and J are TRBV4-1 and TRBJ2-7; TRBD1 is a possible D gene (5 bases). Trimming shortened V by 6 bases and J by 3 bases, and 18 bases separated the two germline ends. Germline assignment: CDR1 MGHRA and CDR2 YSYEKL. This CDR3 region has 15 residues. As DNA, the CDR3 is TGCGCCAGCAGTCCCCCTGGGGCGGAGAGCTACGAGCAGTACTTC. This codes for CASSPPGAESYEQYF.